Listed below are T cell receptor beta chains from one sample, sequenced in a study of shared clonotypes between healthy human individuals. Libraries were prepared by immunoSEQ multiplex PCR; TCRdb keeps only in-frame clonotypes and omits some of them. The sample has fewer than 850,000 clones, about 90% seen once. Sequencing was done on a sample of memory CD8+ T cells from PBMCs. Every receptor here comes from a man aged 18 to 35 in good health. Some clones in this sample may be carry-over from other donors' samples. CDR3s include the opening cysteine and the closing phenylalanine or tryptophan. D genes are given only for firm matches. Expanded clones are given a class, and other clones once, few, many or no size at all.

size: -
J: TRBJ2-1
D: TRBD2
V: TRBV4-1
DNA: TGCGCCAGCAGCCAAGTACTAGCGGGAGCCCGACAGTTCTTC
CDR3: CASSQVLAGARQFF

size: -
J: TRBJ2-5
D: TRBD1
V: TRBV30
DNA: TGTGCCTGGGGGAAAACCGGGACAGGGGGCGAAGAGACCCAGTACTTC
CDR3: CAWGKTGTGGEETQYF

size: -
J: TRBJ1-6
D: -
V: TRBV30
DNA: TGTGCCTGGACCGACAAGGACTCCTATAATTCACCCCTCCACTTT
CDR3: CAWTDKDSYNSPLHF

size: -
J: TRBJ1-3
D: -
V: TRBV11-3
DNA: TGTGCCAGCAGCTTCAGGGTTACTGGAAACACCATATATTTT
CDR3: CASSFRVTGNTIYF

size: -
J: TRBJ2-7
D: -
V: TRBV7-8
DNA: TGTGCCAGCAGCCCCCGGGCTGACCCGGTCGAGCAGTACTTC
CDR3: CASSPRADPVEQYF

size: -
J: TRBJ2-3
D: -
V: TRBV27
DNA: TGTGCCAGCAGTTTAGCGGGGGCGGTCACAGATACGCAGTATTTT
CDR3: CASSLAGAVTDTQYF

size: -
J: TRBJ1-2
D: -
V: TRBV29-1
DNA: TGCAGCGTTGAAACCCAACTGGGCTATGGCTACACCTTC
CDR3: CSVETQLGYGYTF

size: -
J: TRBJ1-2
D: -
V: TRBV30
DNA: TGTGCCTGGGGGCAGGGGACAAACCGCTATGGCTACACCTTC
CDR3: CAWGQGTNRYGYTF

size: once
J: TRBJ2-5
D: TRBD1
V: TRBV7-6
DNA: TGTGCCAGCAGCTTAGCATTCCGACACAGGGGTGGACAAGAGACCCAGTACTTC
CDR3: CASSLAFRHRGGQETQYF

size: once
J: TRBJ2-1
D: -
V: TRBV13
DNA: TGTGCCAGCAGCTCCAGAGCCGCGGGCGCCTACAATGAGCAGTTCTTC
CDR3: CASSSRAAGAYNEQFF

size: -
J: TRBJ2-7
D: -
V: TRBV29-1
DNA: TGCAGCGTCCGACATTTCTACGAGCAGTACTTC
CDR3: CSVRHFYEQYF

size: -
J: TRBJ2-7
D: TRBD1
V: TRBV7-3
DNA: TGTGCCAGCAGCTTAGGGACAGAGAGCTCCTACGAGCAGTACTTC
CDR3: CASSLGTESSYEQYF

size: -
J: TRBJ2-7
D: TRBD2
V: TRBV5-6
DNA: TGTGCCAGCAGTTACAGGACTAGCTCAACCTACGAGCAGTACTTC
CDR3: CASSYRTSSTYEQYF

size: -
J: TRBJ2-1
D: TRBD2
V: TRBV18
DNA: TGTGCCAGCTCACCATTCAGCTGGCGGGAGGATAAAAATGAGCAGTTCTTC
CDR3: CASSPFSWREDKNEQFF

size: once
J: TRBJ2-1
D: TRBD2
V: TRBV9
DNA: TGTGCCAGCAGCGTAGGCCCGCGGGGGAACGGTGAGCAGTTCTTC
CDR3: CASSVGPRGNGEQFF

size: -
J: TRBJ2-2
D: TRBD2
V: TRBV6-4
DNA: TGTGCCAGCAGTAGCGGGACCTCTACCGGGGAGCTGTTTTTT
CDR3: CASSSGTSTGELFF

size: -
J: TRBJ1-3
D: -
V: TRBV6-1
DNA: TGTGCCAGCAGGGGCCGAAACTCTGGAAACACCATATATTTT
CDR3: CASRGRNSGNTIYF

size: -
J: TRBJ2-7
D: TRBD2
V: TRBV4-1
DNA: TGCGCCAGCAGCCAAGAGAGGGGACTAGCGGGAGTAGGCCCCTACGAGCAGTACTTC
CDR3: CASSQERGLAGVGPYEQYF

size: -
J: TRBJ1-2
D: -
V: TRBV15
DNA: TGTGCCACCAGCAGAGATTCGACAGACAGCTATGGCTACACCTTC
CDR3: CATSRDSTDSYGYTF

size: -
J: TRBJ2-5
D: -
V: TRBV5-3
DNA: TGTGCCAGAAGCGAAACCGGTAACCAAGAGACCCAGTACTTC
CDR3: CARSETGNQETQYF

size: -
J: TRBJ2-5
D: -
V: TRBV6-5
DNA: TGTGCCAGCAGTTACTCGACCGGGCCCCAGTACTTC
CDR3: CASSYSTGPQYF

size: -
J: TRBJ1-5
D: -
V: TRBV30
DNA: TGTGCCTGGAGCACAGGACGCAACAATCAGCCCCAGCATTTT
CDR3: CAWSTGRNNQPQHF

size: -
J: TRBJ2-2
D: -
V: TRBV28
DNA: TGTGCCGCAAAAAGCCCAACAGGGAACACCGGGGAGCTGTTTTTT
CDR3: CAAKSPTGNTGELFF

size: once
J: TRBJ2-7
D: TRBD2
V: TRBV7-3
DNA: TGTGCCAGCAGCCCCGGGACTAGCGGGACCTCCGAGCAGTACTTC
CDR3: CASSPGTSGTSEQYF

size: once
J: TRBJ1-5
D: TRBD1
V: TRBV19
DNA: TGTGCCAGTAGGGTCGAGGACAGGGGGAGTCAGCCCCAGCATTTT
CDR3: CASRVEDRGSQPQHF

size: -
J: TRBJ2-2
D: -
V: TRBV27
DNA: TGTGCCAGCAGTTCTCCCCCGAACACCGGGGAGCTGTTTTTT
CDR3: CASSSPPNTGELFF

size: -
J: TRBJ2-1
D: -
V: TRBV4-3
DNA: TGCGCCAGCAGCCAAGACAGGGTCAATGAGCAGTTCTTC
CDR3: CASSQDRVNEQFF

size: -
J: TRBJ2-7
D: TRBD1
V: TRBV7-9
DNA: TGTGCCAGCAGCTTAGCGGACAGGGGTAGAGACGAGCAGTACTTC
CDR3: CASSLADRGRDEQYF

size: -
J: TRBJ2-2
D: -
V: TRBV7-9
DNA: TGTGCCAGCAGCTTAAGGTTGGCGGAGCTGTTTTTT
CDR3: CASSLRLAELFF

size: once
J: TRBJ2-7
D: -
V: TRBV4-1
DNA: TGCGCCAGCAGTCTTTCCGGGCCCCTCGCCGAGCAGTACTTC
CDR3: CASSLSGPLAEQYF

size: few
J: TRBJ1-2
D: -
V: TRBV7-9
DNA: TGTGCCAGCAGCGACGACGGAGCCTATGGCTACACCTTC
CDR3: CASSDDGAYGYTF

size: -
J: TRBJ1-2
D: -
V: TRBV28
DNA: TGTGCCAGCAGTTTATACTCAGTGGGGGTAGTCTATGGCTACACCTTC
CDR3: CASSLYSVGVVYGYTF